The next 24 T cell receptor beta chains were all read from a single sample in a study of T cells in Graves' hyperthyroidism and ophthalmopathy. The source material, RNA transcripts, was used to amplify TCR beta CDR3 regions. When the TCR CDR3 underwent first-round RT-PCR, the HTBI primer set was used. TCRdb re-derived calls from the multiplex PCR reads in MiXCR, one entry per CDR3 protein. The profile shows about 260,000 distinct CDR3 sequences, around 22% of them singletons. Material for sequencing was blood. The receptors here all came from a man aged 25 to 45 with Graves' ophthalmopathy.

This clonotype was seen many times. V is TRBV5-1 and J is TRBJ2-7; D is perhaps TRBD2 (6 bases). The CDR3 has 14 residues. CDR1 and CDR2 (germline): SGHRS, YFSETQ. V lost 0 bases, J lost 2 bases, and 9 bases lay in between. For the CDR3, the DNA is TGCGCCAGCAGCTTGGCGGGAGTCCCCTACGAGCAGTACTTC. Protein product: CASSLAGVPYEQYF.

This clonotype was counted only a few times. The chain links TRBV3-1 to TRBJ2-1; 8 bases fit TRBD2. The CDR3 length is 16 residues. The V gene's germline CDR1 is LGHDT and CDR2 YNNKEL (reference sequence). The V and J ends lost 3 bases and 3 bases, in that order; junction bases with no gene match: 7. The CDR3 here is CASSHRGLADYNEQFF. DNA of the CDR3: TGTGCCAGCAGCCACAGAGGACTAGCTGACTACAATGAGCAGTTCTTC.

The table lists this clonotype with a few counts. This chain links TRBV12-3 or TRBV12-4 with TRBJ2-3; D remains ambiguous. The CDR3 has 15 amino acids. The V end lost 7 bases, the J end lost 0 bases, and 14 bases lay between the germline ends. CDR3 protein: CASTQDGTSTDTQYF. The DNA of the CDR3 is TGTGCCAGCACCCAGGACGGAACTAGCACAGATACGCAGTATTTT.

A note on this clonotype: A much larger clone lies one base from this, so it may be a read error. The chain links TRBV28 to TRBJ2-5; D gene ambiguous. This CDR3 comprises 12 residues. Germline assignment: CDR1 MDHEN and CDR2 SYDVKM. Between the trimmed V and J ends, which lost 5 bases and 5 bases, there was a span of 9 bases. The CDR3 reads CASSQARETQYF. In DNA form, the CDR3 reads TGTGCCAGCAGTCAGGCCCGGGAGACCCAGTACTTC. The variable domain in full, with the rest retrieved from reference TRBV28 and TRBJ2-5, is DVKVTQSSRYLVKRTGEKVFLECVQDMDHENMFWYRQDPGLGLRLIYFSYDVKMKEKGDIPEGYSVSREKKERFSLILESASTNQTSMYLCASSQARETQYFGPGTRLLVL.

The J gene is TRBJ2-4, the V gene TRBV28; D assignment may be TRBD1 or TRBD2 (5 bases each). CDR3 length equals 13 residues. Germline-derived CDR1 and CDR2 are MDHEN and SYDVKM. The ends were cut back, 6 bases at V and 11 bases at J, with 17 bases in the middle. This chain's CDR3 is CASSYPPGPFQYF. DNA for the CDR3: TGTGCCAGCAGCTATCCCCCGGGGCCCTTTCAGTACTTC.

This chain joins TRBV15 and TRBJ2-1; D ambiguous. The CDR3 spans 13 residues. Trimming cost V 1 base and J 6 bases, with 7 bases left between them. Germline values: CDR1 LNHNV, CDR2 YYDKDF (reference sequence). The CDR3 bases are TGTGCCACCAGCAGAGTCCTCCTCAATGAGCAGTTCTTC. The encoded protein is CATSRVLLNEQFF.

The genes are TRBV18 and TRBJ2-1; D gene uncertain. There are 14 residues in the CDR3. Trimming cost V 1 base and J 4 bases, with 8 bases left between them. Germline CDR1 KGHSH, CDR2 LQKENI. The CDR3 sequence is CASSPLALYNEQFF. The DNA of the CDR3 is TGTGCCAGCTCACCACTGGCTCTATACAATGAGCAGTTCTTC.

In this sample, this clonotype turned up a few times. The V call is TRBV29-1, the J call TRBJ1-4, with 9 bases lining up with TRBD1. Germline V lookup: CDR1 SQVTM, CDR2 ANQGSEA. The CDR3 covers 14 residues. The V segment lost 5 bases and the J segment 8 bases; nucleotides outside the gene matches: 9. In DNA form, the CDR3 reads TGCAGCGTTAGACCGGGACAGGGTGTCGAAAAACTGTTTTTT. This gives the protein CSVRPGQGVEKLFF.

The V call is TRBV25-1, the J call TRBJ2-4, with 8 bases aligning to TRBD2. CDR3 size: 17 residues. V shed 3 bases, J shed 6 bases, and the junction held 13 bases outside the gene matches. Germline lookup yields CDR1 MGHDK and CDR2 SYGVNS. The CDR3 protein is CASSDSLAGRGGNIQYF. CDR3 DNA: TGTGCCAGCAGTGATTCGCTAGCGGGTAGGGGGGGAAACATTCAGTACTTC.

The V gene is TRBV6-1, the J gene TRBJ1-3; a possible D gene is TRBD1 (5 bases). The CDR3 contains 15 residues. V dropped 4 bases and J dropped 2 bases, with 12 bases sitting between them. Germline CDR1 is MNHNS and CDR2 is SASEGT. The CDR3 nucleotides are TGTGCCAGCAGTGCCCCGCCAGGGACTGGAAACACCATATATTTT. Translation: CASSAPPGTGNTIYF.

This clonotype was recorded a few times. This sequence joins TRBV15 and TRBJ2-7; 9 bases fit TRBD2. Unmatched junction bases numbered 11, after V lost 0 bases and J lost 2 bases. This CDR3 is built from 18 residues. Looked up from germline, CDR1 is LNHNV and CDR2 is YYDKDF (reference sequence). The CDR3 DNA sequence: TGTGCCACCAGCAGAGAGGCGGCTAGCGGGACCCACGCCTACGAGCAGTACTTC. Protein: CATSREAASGTHAYEQYF.

This clonotype was counted ten times or more. The chain has TRBV30 and TRBJ2-3; 9 nucleotides agree with TRBD2. The CDR3 contains 16 residues. Germline V gives CDR1 GTSNPN, CDR2 SVGIG (reference sequence). The ends lost 1 base at V and 6 bases at J; junction bases unmatched: 11. The CDR3 region has the DNA TGTGCCTGGAGTGAAGGACTAGCGCCCACCTCGGATACGCAGTATTTT. Translated: CAWSEGLAPTSDTQYF.

This clonotype came up many times. The rearrangement links TRBV5-1 to TRBJ2-7; D might be TRBD1 (7 bases). Germline V gives CDR1 SGHRS, CDR2 YFSETQ. The V end was cut by 0 bases, the J end by 2 bases, with 12 bases between. This CDR3 has 15 amino acids. The CDR3, as DNA: TGCGCCAGCAGCTTGGAGGCAGGGGGGCCCTACGAGCAGTACTTC. It specifies CASSLEAGGPYEQYF.

The V and J genes are TRBV18 and TRBJ2-7; D gene ambiguous. V dropped 3 bases and J dropped 2 bases, with 14 bases sitting between them. CDR1 and CDR2 from the germline V gene are KGHSH and LQKENI. CDR3 size: 15 residues. As DNA, the CDR3 is TGTGCCAGCTCACCTCGAGGTGGGTTAGCCTACGAGCAGTACTTC. It specifies CASSPRGGLAYEQYF.

This sequence joins TRBV19 and TRBJ1-5, with D unclear. V lost 7 bases and J lost 6, with 13 bases in between. Germline V gene data show CDR1 as LNHDA and CDR2 as SQIVND (reference sequence). The CDR3 loop spans 13 amino acids. In DNA, the CDR3 is TGTGCCAGTACCCATACCCGGGGTCAGCCCCAGCATTTT. As protein: CASTHTRGQPQHF.

This clonotype has just a few counts. This sequence joins TRBV7-9 and TRBJ2-2, with D maybe TRBD1 (5 bases). V gave up 5 bases and J gave up 6 bases, with 10 bases separating them. The CDR3 runs 13 residues. Germline CDR1 is SEHNR and CDR2 is FQNEAQ (reference sequence). CDR3 in DNA: TGTGCCAGCAGCCCGTCAGGGTCCGGGGAGCTGTTTTTT. Amino acid sequence: CASSPSGSGELFF.

This clonotype appeared many times. This chain joins TRBV30 and TRBJ2-1; 9 bases match TRBD1. With 1 base clipped from V and 1 base from J, the junction kept 5 bases outside the gene matches. The CDR3 runs 16 residues. Germline loops: CDR1 GTSNPN, CDR2 SVGIG (reference sequence). The CDR3 is CAWSDLGTGSYNEQFF. CDR3 sequence (DNA): TGTGCCTGGAGTGATCTGGGGACAGGGTCCTACAATGAGCAGTTCTTC.

The chain couples TRBV19 to TRBJ1-1, with 9 bases matching TRBD1. This CDR3 is 16 amino acids long. V shed 6 bases and J 3 bases; nucleotides not matched to a gene: 11. Germline V gene lookup returns CDR1 LNHDA and CDR2 SQIVND (reference sequence). The CDR3 reads CASSRRTGAQDTEAFF. DNA of the CDR3: TGTGCCAGTAGCCGTCGGACAGGGGCGCAGGACACTGAAGCTTTCTTT. The full variable domain, rest sourced from reference TRBV19 and TRBJ1-1, is DGGITQSPKYLFRKEGQNVTLSCEQNLNHDAMYWYRQDPGQGLRLIYYSQIVNDFQKGDIAEGYSVSREKKESFPLTVTSAQKNPTAFYLCASSRRTGAQDTEAFFGQGTRLTVV.

The chain uses TRBV12-3 or TRBV12-4 and TRBJ2-1, with 11 bases matching TRBD1. With V trimmed by 7 bases and J by 10 bases, 9 bases remained unmatched. The CDR3 consists of 14 residues. Here the CDR3 DNA reads TGTGCCAGCACCCGGACAGGGGGCGCGCCCGAGCAGTTCTTC. The encoded protein is CASTRTGGAPEQFF.

This chain uses TRBV18 with TRBJ2-1; 7 positions match TRBD2. After removal of 0 bases from V and 9 bases from J, the junction contained 8 bases not matched to a gene. This CDR3 region has 15 residues. Germline CDR1 and CDR2: KGHSH and LQKENI. Written as DNA, the CDR3 is TGTGCCAGCTCACCACCGGAGGGAGGGCAGATTGAGCAGTTCTTC. It translates to CASSPPEGGQIEQFF. The complete variable domain, with remaining parts taken from reference TRBV18 and TRBJ2-1, reads NAGVMQNPRHLVRRRGQEARLRCSPMKGHSHVYWYRQLPEEGLKFMVYLQKENIIDESGMPKERFSAEFPKEGPSILRIQQVVRGDSAAYFCASSPPEGGQIEQFFGPGTRLTVL.

This clonotype appeared a few times. This may stem from a read error, because a much larger clone lies one nucleotide away. V usage is TRBV11-2 and J usage is TRBJ2-1; TRBD1 agrees at 9 bases. Germline CDR1 and CDR2: SGHAT and FQNNGV. V lost 0 bases to trimming and J lost 6 bases; unmatched junction nucleotides: 6. CDR3 length equals 16 residues. CDR3 region: CASSLEAGTGCNEQFF. In DNA form, the CDR3 reads TGTGCCAGCAGCTTAGAAGCCGGGACAGGGTGCAATGAGCAGTTCTTC.

The sample holds many counts of this clonotype. This chain connects TRBV3-1 to TRBJ2-4, with 7 bases that match TRBD2. The V and J ends lost 0 bases and 12 bases, in that order; junction bases with no gene match: 11. The length of the CDR3 is 15 residues. The germline CDR1 and CDR2 sequences are LGHDT and YNNKEL (reference sequence). The CDR3 sequence is CASSQDSVSGRPQYF. CDR3 nucleotide sequence: TGTGCCAGCAGCCAAGATTCGGTCTCCGGGAGGCCTCAGTACTTC.

This chain links TRBV10-3 with TRBJ2-3; possibly TRBD2 for D (5 bases). The CDR3 runs 16 residues. CDR1 and CDR2 from the germline V gene are ENHRY and SYGVKD. Deletions cut 8 bases from V and 4 bases from J, with 22 bases between. For the CDR3, the DNA is TGTGCCATCGGGTTCACACTAGTTCCAAAGTCAGATACGCAGTATTTT. This encodes CAIGFTLVPKSDTQYF.

The J gene is TRBJ2-5, the V gene TRBV20-1; D is possibly TRBD1 (5 bases). Germline V gives CDR1 DFQATT, CDR2 SNEGSKA (reference sequence). The CDR3 spans 13 residues. Deletions cut 6 bases from V and 5 bases from J, with 16 bases between. The CDR3, as DNA: TGCAGTGCGCCAGATGGGGCTGGCGAGACCCAGTACTTC. The encoded protein is CSAPDGAGETQYF.